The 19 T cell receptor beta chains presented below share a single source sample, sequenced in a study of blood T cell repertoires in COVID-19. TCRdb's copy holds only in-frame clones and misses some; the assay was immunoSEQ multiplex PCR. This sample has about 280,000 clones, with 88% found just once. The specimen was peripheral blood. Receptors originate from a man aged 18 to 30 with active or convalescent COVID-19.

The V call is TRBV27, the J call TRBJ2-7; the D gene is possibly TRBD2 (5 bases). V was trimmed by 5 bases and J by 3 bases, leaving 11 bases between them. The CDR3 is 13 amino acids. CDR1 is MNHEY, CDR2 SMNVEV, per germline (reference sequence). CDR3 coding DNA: TGTGCCAGCAGTCTCGGACTGATCTACGAGCAGTACTTC. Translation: CASSLGLIYEQYF.

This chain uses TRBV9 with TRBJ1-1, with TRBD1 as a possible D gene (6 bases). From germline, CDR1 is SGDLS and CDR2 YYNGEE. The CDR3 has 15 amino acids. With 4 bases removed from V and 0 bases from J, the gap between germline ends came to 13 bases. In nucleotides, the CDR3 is TGTGCCAGCAGCTCCCAGACAGGTATGAACACTGAAGCTTTCTTT. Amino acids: CASSSQTGMNTEAFF.

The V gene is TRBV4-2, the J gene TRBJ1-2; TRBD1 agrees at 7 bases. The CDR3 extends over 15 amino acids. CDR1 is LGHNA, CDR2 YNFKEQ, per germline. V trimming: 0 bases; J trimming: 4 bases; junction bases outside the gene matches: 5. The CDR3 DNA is TGTGCCAGCAGCCAAGAAGGGGGCCAAGGCTATGGCTACACCTTC. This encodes CASSQEGGQGYGYTF.

The CDR3 coding sequence is TGTGCCAGCAGCTTATTACGGTACCAGCCCCAGCATTTT. It is translated as CASSLLRYQPQHF. The chain recombines TRBV7-2 with TRBJ1-5, with D unresolved. The CDR3 consists of 13 residues. Germline V gene data show CDR1 as SGHTA and CDR2 as FQGNSA. Trimming took 2 bases from V and 7 from J, leaving 9 bases between them.

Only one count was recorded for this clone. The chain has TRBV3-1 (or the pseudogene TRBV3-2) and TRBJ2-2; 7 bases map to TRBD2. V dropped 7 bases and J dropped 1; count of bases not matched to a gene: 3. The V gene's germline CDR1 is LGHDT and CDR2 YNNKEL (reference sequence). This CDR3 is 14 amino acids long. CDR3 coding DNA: TGTGCCAGCACCTCGGGGGGGAACACCGGGGAGCTGTTTTTT. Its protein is CASTSGGNTGELFF.

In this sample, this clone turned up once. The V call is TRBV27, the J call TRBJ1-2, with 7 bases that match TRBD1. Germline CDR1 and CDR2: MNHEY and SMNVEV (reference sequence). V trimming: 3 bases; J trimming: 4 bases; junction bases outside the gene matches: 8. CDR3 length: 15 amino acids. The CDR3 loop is CASSFHQGQPYGYTF. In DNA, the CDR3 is TGTGCCAGCAGTTTTCATCAGGGACAGCCCTATGGCTACACCTTC.

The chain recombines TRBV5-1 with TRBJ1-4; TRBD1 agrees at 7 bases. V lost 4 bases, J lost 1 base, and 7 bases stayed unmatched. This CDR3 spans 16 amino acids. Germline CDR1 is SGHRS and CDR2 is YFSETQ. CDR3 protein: CASSGGQSVTNEKLFF. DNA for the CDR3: TGCGCCAGCAGCGGGGGACAGTCCGTAACTAATGAAAAACTGTTTTTT. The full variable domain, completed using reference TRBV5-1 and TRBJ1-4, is KAGVTQTPRYLIKTRGQQVTLSCSPISGHRSVSWYQQTPGQGLQFLFEYFSETQRNKGNFPGRFSGRQFSNSRSEMNVSTLELGDSALYLCASSGGQSVTNEKLFFGSGTQLSVL.

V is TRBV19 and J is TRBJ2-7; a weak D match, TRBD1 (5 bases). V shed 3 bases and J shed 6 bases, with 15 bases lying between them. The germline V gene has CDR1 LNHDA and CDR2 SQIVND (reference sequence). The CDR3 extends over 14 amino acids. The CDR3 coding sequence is TGTGCCAGTAGTATTCTAGGGGCTTTTGGCGAGCAGTACTTC. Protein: CASSILGAFGEQYF.

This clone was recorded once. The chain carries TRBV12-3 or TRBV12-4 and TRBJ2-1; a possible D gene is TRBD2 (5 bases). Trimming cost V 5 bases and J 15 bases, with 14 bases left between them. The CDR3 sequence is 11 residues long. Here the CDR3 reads CASSRLRRPFF. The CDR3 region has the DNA TGTGCCAGCAGTCGACTCAGGAGGCCGTTCTTC.

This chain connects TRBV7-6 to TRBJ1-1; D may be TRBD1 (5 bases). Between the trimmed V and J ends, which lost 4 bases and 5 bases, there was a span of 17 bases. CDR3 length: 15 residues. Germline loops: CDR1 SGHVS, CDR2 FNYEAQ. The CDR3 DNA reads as TGTGCCAGCAGCTCACAGACCGACAGACGGACTGAAGCTTTCTTT. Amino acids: CASSSQTDRRTEAFF.

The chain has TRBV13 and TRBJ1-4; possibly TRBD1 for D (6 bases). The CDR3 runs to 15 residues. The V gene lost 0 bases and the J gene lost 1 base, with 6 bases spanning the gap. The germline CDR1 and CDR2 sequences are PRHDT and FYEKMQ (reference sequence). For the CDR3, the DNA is TGTGCCAGCAGCTTAGGCAGGGGAACTAATGAAAAACTGTTTTTT. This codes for CASSLGRGTNEKLFF.

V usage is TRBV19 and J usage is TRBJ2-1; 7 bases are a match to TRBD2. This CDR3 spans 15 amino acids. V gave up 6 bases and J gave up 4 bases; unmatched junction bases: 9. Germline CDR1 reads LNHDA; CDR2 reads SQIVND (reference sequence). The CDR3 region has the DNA TGTGCCAGTAGACCCCCGGGACTACAATACAATGAGCAGTTCTTC. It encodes CASRPPGLQYNEQFF.

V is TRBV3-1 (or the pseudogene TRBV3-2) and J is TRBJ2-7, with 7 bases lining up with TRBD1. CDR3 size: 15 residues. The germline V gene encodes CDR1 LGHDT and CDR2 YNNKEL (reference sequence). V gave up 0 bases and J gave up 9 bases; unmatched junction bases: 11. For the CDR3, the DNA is TGTGCCAGCAGCCAAGATGTGGCAGGGGGTCGGCTGCAGTACTTC. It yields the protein CASSQDVAGGRLQYF.

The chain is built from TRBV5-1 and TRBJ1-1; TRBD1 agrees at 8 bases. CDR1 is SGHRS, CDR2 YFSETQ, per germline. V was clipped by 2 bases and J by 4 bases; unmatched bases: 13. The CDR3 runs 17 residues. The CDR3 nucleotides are TGCGCCAGCAGCTTTCTGACAGGGGTGTCCTGGGGCACTGAAGCTTTCTTT. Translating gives CASSFLTGVSWGTEAFF.

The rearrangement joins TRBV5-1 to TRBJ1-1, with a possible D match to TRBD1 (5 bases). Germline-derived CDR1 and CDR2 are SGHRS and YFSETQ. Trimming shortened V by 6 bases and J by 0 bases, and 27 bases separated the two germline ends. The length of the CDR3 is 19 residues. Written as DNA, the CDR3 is TGCGCCAGCACCGGGCAAGATAAACAGGACATTGGGATGAACACTGAAGCTTTCTTT. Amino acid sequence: CASTGQDKQDIGMNTEAFF. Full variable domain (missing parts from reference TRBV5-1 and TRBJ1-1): KAGVTQTPRYLIKTRGQQVTLSCSPISGHRSVSWYQQTPGQGLQFLFEYFSETQRNKGNFPGRFSGRQFSNSRSEMNVSTLELGDSALYLCASTGQDKQDIGMNTEAFFGQGTRLTVV.

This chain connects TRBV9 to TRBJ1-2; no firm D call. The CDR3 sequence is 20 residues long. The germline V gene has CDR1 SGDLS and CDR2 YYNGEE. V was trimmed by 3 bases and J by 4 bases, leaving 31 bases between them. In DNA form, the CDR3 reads TGTGCCAGCAGCGGAGAGAGAGCGGATCACGCGGGTGTAGTAGGCTATGGCTACACCTTC. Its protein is CASSGERADHAGVVGYGYTF.

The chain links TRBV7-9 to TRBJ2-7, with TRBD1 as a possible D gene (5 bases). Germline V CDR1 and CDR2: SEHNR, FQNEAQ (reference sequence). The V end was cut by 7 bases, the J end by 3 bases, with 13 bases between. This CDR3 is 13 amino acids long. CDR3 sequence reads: CASIPGSGYEQYF. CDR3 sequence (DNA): TGTGCCAGCATCCCAGGGTCGGGCTACGAGCAGTACTTC. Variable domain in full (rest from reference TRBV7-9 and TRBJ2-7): DTGVSQNPRHKITKRGQNVTFRCDPISEHNRLYWYRQTLGQGPEFLTYFQNEAQLEKSRLLSDRFSAERPKGSFSTLEIQRTEQGDSAMYLCASIPGSGYEQYFGPGTRLTVT.

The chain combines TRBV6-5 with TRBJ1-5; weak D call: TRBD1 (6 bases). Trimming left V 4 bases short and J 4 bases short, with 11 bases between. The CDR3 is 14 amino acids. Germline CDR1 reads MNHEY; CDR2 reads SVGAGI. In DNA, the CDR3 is TGTGCCAGCAGTTCTGACAGGAGTAATCAGCCCCAGCATTTT. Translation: CASSSDRSNQPQHF.

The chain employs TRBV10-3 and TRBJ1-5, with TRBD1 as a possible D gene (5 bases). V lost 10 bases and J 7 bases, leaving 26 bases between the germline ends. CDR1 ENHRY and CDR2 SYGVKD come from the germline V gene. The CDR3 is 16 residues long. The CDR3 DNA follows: TGTGCCACCCGAGGAACAACAGGCAGGCGGGGGCAGCCCCAGCATTTT. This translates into CATRGTTGRRGQPQHF.